These 29 T cell receptor beta chains share one sample of origin, sequenced in a study of CD8 T cells in ankylosing spondylitis. Regarding the study as a whole: For ankylosing spondylitis blood, a TCR beta motif of 7 to 9 highly homologous variants appeared characteristic.

Their antigen targets remain unknown. Each CDR3 protein gets one entry after TCRdb re-called the 5' RACE reads with MiXCR. The table shows some 700,000 distinct CDR3 sequences, with 15% to 20% occurring only once. Sequenced input: blood, either unsorted or a sorted T cell fraction (not recorded which). Source of these receptors: a male donor with ankylosing spondylitis.

Points on this clonotype: A junction boundary mismatches the germline segment, possibly from a read error. The chain links TRBV7-6 to TRBJ1-5; 7 bases align to TRBD1. This CDR3 spans 13 amino acids. Germline lookup yields CDR1 SGHVS and CDR2 FNYEAQ. The CDR3 protein is CASGLQGDQPQHF. CDR3 nucleotides: TGTGCCAGCGGCTTGCAGGGGGATCAGCCCCAGCATTTT. The entire variable domain, with the rest obtained from reference TRBV7-6 and TRBJ1-5, is as follows: GAGVSQSPRYKVTKRGQDVALRCDPISGHVSLYWYRQALGQGPEFLTYFNYEAQQDKSGLPNDRFSAERPEGSISTLTIQRTEQRDSAMYRCASGLQGDQPQHFGDGTRLSIL.

This clonotype was counted a few times. The gene calls are TRBV11-2 and TRBJ1-4, with 7 bases aligning to TRBD1. V shed 5 bases, J shed 3 bases, and the junction held 9 bases outside the gene matches. The CDR3 sequence is 16 residues long. Germline CDR1 reads SGHAT; CDR2 reads FQNNGV. CDR3 amino acids: CASSLRWTGPNEKLFF. CDR3 DNA: TGTGCCAGCAGCCTCCGTTGGACAGGACCTAATGAAAAACTGTTTTTT.

The chain employs TRBV6-2 or TRBV6-3 and TRBJ2-1; 14 bases align to TRBD2. CDR3 size: 16 residues. V lost 5 bases and J lost 7; bases outside the gene matches: 7. Per the germline V gene, CDR1 is MNHEY and CDR2 is SVGEGT. In nucleotides, the CDR3 is TGTGCCAGCAGTGCCCACCGGACTAGCGGGAGGAATGAGCAGTTCTTC. This sequence encodes CASSAHRTSGRNEQFF.

This clonotype was recorded a few times. The J gene is TRBJ2-1, the V gene TRBV29-1; 10 positions agree with TRBD2. The CDR3 extends over 15 amino acids. From germline, CDR1 is SQVTM and CDR2 ANQGSEA. J lost 4 bases, V lost 3 bases, and 6 bases had no gene match. The CDR3 sequence: CSVEIAGGPYNEQFF. The CDR3 DNA reads TGCAGCGTTGAGATAGCGGGAGGCCCATACAATGAGCAGTTCTTC.

The table lists this clonotype with many counts. The J gene is TRBJ2-3, the V gene TRBV29-1; D remains unclear. Trimming removed 6 bases from V and 2 bases from J, with 9 bases in between. The germline CDR1 and CDR2 sequences are SQVTM and ANQGSEA. The CDR3 extends over 12 amino acids. The CDR3 protein is CSVSEPTDTQYF. In DNA, the CDR3 is TGCAGCGTATCCGAACCCACAGATACGCAGTATTTT.

The J gene is TRBJ2-7, the V gene TRBV7-9; D remains ambiguous. Looked up from germline, CDR1 is SEHNR and CDR2 is FQNEAQ (reference sequence). The V and J ends lost 4 bases and 0 bases respectively, with 7 bases between them. The CDR3 has 13 amino acids. The CDR3 bases are TGTGCCAGCAGCTCGGAGAGCTCCTACGAGCAGTACTTC. Protein product: CASSSESSYEQYF. Based on the CDR3 plus reference TRBV7-9 and TRBJ2-7, the full variable domain is DTGVSQNPRHKITKRGQNVTFRCDPISEHNRLYWYRQTLGQGPEFLTYFQNEAQLEKSRLLSDRFSAERPKGSFSTLEIQRTEQGDSAMYLCASSSESSYEQYFGPGTRLTVT.

This clonotype was detected only a few times. The gene calls are TRBV12-3 or TRBV12-4 and TRBJ2-1; possibly TRBD1 for D (6 bases). V lost 5 bases, J lost 9 bases, and 14 bases lay in between. The CDR3 loop spans 13 amino acids. The CDR3 DNA reads TGTGCCAGCAGTACCGAACAGGGTGGTGAGCAGTTCTTC. Its protein is CASSTEQGGEQFF.

V is TRBV6-6 and J is TRBJ2-7, with D unclear. The CDR3 totals 13 residues. Germline V gene data show CDR1 as MNHNY and CDR2 as SVGAGI (reference sequence). Trimming pared 4 bases from V and 3 bases from J, leaving 10 bases between. The CDR3 spells CASSLMQDYEQYF. The CDR3 DNA sequence: TGTGCCAGCAGTTTGATGCAAGACTACGAGCAGTACTTC.

This clonotype has just a few counts. V gene TRBV5-1 combines with J gene TRBJ2-7, with a weak D call TRBD1 (6 bases). Germline V gives CDR1 SGHRS, CDR2 YFSETQ. This CDR3 contains 14 residues. The V gene lost 0 bases and the J gene lost 6 bases, with 13 bases spanning the gap. DNA of the CDR3: TGCGCCAGCAGCTTGGACTTGGGGGCGCGCGAGCAGTACTTC. This gives the protein CASSLDLGAREQYF.

This clonotype was picked up a small number of times. J is TRBJ1-1 and V is TRBV12-3 or TRBV12-4; D is undetermined. V lost 7 bases and J lost 1, with 4 bases in between. There are 11 residues in the CDR3. CDR3 sequence (DNA): TGTGCCAGCACGAAGAACACTGAAGCTTTCTTT. Translation: CASTKNTEAFF.

This clonotype appeared a few times. The rearrangement links TRBV20-1 to TRBJ2-1, with 10 bases lining up with TRBD2. Germline CDR1 and CDR2: DFQATT and SNEGSKA (reference sequence). V shed 5 bases and J 3 bases; nucleotides not matched to a gene: 16. The length of the CDR3 is 18 residues. CDR3 amino acids: CSAPGLAGEGGNYNEQFF. CDR3 nucleotide sequence: TGCAGTGCTCCCGGGCTAGCGGGAGAGGGGGGTAACTACAATGAGCAGTTCTTC.

As for this clonotype: One base away lies a much larger clone, so this may be a sequencing read error. The chain carries TRBV3-1 and TRBJ2-1; TRBD1 is a possible D gene (6 bases). This CDR3 has 17 residues. Germline assignment: CDR1 LGHDT and CDR2 YNNKEL (reference sequence). CDR3 region: CTSSRHLDSSSYNEQFF. The CDR3 DNA follows: TGTACCAGCAGTCGACACCTGGACAGTAGCTCCTACAATGAGCAGTTCTTC.

This clonotype was found once. The chain employs TRBV3-1 and TRBJ2-1, with no clear D. The CDR3 length is 13 residues. Trimming shortened V by 4 bases and J by 9 bases, and 13 bases separated the two germline ends. Germline-derived CDR1 and CDR2 are LGHDT and YNNKEL (reference sequence). CDR3 nucleotide sequence: TGTGCCAGCAGCCCAACCTCGTTCGGTGAGCAGTTCTTC. Amino acids: CASSPTSFGEQFF.

This clonotype was seen a few times. The J gene is TRBJ2-3, the V gene TRBV20-1; a possible D gene is TRBD2 (5 bases). This CDR3 region has 15 residues. Trimming cost V 1 base and J 3 bases, with 14 bases left between them. Germline V lookup: CDR1 DFQATT, CDR2 SNEGSKA (reference sequence). The CDR3 sequence is CSARVVTGRTDTQYF. The CDR3 coding sequence is TGCAGTGCTAGAGTCGTTACGGGAAGGACAGATACGCAGTATTTT.

This clonotype was counted between two and nine times. The chain employs TRBV27 and TRBJ1-2; the match to TRBD1 covers 10 bases. J lost 4 bases, V lost 6 bases, and 17 bases had no gene match. The CDR3 runs to 18 residues. Germline CDR1 reads MNHEY; CDR2 reads SMNVEV (reference sequence). The CDR3 reads CASSSAWRTGGEGYGYTF. CDR3 sequence (DNA): TGTGCCAGCAGCTCCGCCTGGCGGACAGGGGGTGAGGGCTATGGCTACACCTTC.

This chain uses TRBV20-1 with TRBJ2-1; 15 bases map to TRBD2. This CDR3 has 20 amino acids. The junction had 15 bases not matched to a gene; V was cut back by 6 bases and J by 0 bases. Germline V gene sequence: CDR1 DFQATT, CDR2 SNEGSKA (reference sequence). The chain's CDR3 is CSARTSGGAGSSSSYNEQFF. The CDR3 DNA reads as TGCAGTGCGCGGACTAGCGGGGGGGCGGGCAGTTCGAGCTCCTACAATGAGCAGTTCTTC.

This chain connects TRBV2 to TRBJ2-5; 7 bases fit TRBD1. The V gene end was trimmed by 6 bases and the J gene end by 5 bases; junction bases not matched to a gene: 9. This CDR3 is 14 amino acids long. Germline CDR1 SNHLY, CDR2 FYNNEI. The CDR3 DNA sequence: TGTGCCAGCAGGCGGACAGGCTTAGGGGAGACCCAGTACTTC. It yields the protein CASRRTGLGETQYF.

The chain is built from TRBV5-1 and TRBJ2-1; the match to TRBD2 covers 9 bases. Germline V gives CDR1 SGHRS, CDR2 YFSETQ. CDR3 size: 14 residues. Trimming removed 5 bases from V and 6 bases from J; junction bases left unmatched: 6. CDR3 sequence reads: CASSLAGGVNEQFF. The CDR3 DNA reads TGCGCCAGCAGTCTCGCGGGGGGGGTCAATGAGCAGTTCTTC.

CDR3: CASSTPIEQFF. CDR3 DNA sequence: TGTGCCAGCAGCACTCCAATTGAGCAGTTCTTC. The rearrangement links TRBV28 to TRBJ2-1; D is ambiguous. V shed 6 bases and J shed 9 bases, with 9 bases lying between them. CDR1 and CDR2 from the germline V gene are MDHEN and SYDVKM. This CDR3 has 11 residues.

The table lists this clonotype with a few counts. The chain joins TRBV20-1 to TRBJ1-6; TRBD1 is a possible D gene (6 bases). CDR1 is DFQATT and CDR2 is SNEGSKA in the germline V gene (reference sequence). The CDR3 is 17 residues long. V shed 5 bases and J shed 0 bases, with 17 bases lying between them. The CDR3 DNA reads as TGCAGTGCTCTTCCTCCGGGACAAAGCTCCTATAATTCACCCCTCCACTTT. It specifies CSALPPGQSSYNSPLHF.

This clonotype was seen more than once but under ten times. The genes are TRBV29-1 and TRBJ1-1, with D possibly being TRBD1 (5 bases). This CDR3 contains 12 residues. The V end lost 8 bases, the J end lost 0 bases, and 10 bases lay between the germline ends. The germline V gene encodes CDR1 SQVTM and CDR2 ANQGSEA. The CDR3 here is CSIRQMNTEAFF. For the CDR3, the DNA is TGCAGCATTCGACAGATGAACACTGAAGCTTTCTTT.

This clonotype has ten or more counts. V usage is TRBV6-6 and J usage is TRBJ2-5; 10 nucleotides agree with TRBD2. The V and J ends lost 6 bases and 2 bases, in that order; junction bases with no gene match: 0. The length of the CDR3 is 13 residues. Germline CDR1 MNHNY, CDR2 SVGAGI (reference sequence). The CDR3 region has the DNA TGTGCCAGCAGGACTAGCGGGCAAGAGACCCAGTACTTC. Amino acid sequence: CASRTSGQETQYF.

J is TRBJ2-1 and V is TRBV5-4; TRBD2 matches 10 bases. This CDR3 region has 14 residues. The ends lost 6 bases at V and 2 bases at J; junction bases unmatched: 2. Germline V gene data show CDR1 as SGHNT and CDR2 as YYREEE (reference sequence). The CDR3 reads CASNSGGPYNEQFF. The CDR3 nucleotides are TGTGCCAGCAATAGCGGGGGGCCCTACAATGAGCAGTTCTTC.

This clonotype was found a few times. The chain has TRBV29-1 and TRBJ2-2; D unclear. With 7 bases removed from V and 2 bases from J, the gap between germline ends came to 8 bases. Germline loops: CDR1 SQVTM, CDR2 ANQGSEA. CDR3 size: 12 residues. The CDR3 sequence: CSADINTGELFF. For the CDR3, the DNA is TGCAGCGCCGACATAAACACCGGGGAGCTGTTTTTT.

This rearrangement joins TRBV7-9 to TRBJ2-2; TRBD1 agrees at 8 bases. Germline V gene sequence: CDR1 SEHNR, CDR2 FQNEAQ (reference sequence). The V gene end was trimmed by 3 bases and the J gene end by 5 bases; junction bases not matched to a gene: 11. The CDR3 spans 17 residues. CDR3 nucleotide sequence: TGTGCCAGCAGCTTGCCCGGAGGACAGGGTAGAACCGGGGAGCTGTTTTTT. This sequence encodes CASSLPGGQGRTGELFF.

This clonotype has only one observation. This sequence joins TRBV20-1 and TRBJ1-1, with 9 bases matching TRBD1. Germline lookup yields CDR1 DFQATT and CDR2 SNEGSKA (reference sequence). The ends lost 5 bases at V and 1 base at J; junction bases unmatched: 2. The CDR3 totals 13 residues. This chain's CDR3 is CSAPTGGNTEAFF. DNA of the CDR3: TGCAGTGCTCCGACAGGGGGGAACACTGAAGCTTTCTTT.

This clonotype came up a few times. The chain is built from TRBV29-1 and TRBJ2-7, with D maybe TRBD1 (6 bases). The CDR3 sequence is 14 residues long. The V end was cut by 7 bases, the J end by 1 base, with 17 bases between. Germline lookup yields CDR1 SQVTM and CDR2 ANQGSEA. CDR3 nucleotides: TGCAGCGCAGAGGACAGTGGTACTTCCTACGAGCAGTACTTC. It yields the protein CSAEDSGTSYEQYF.

This chain links TRBV7-8 with TRBJ2-2, with a weak D call TRBD1 (6 bases). Germline loops: CDR1 SGHVS, CDR2 FQNEAQ. V dropped 7 bases and J dropped 4 bases, with 10 bases sitting between them. This CDR3 is built from 13 residues. The CDR3 is CASTGHVTGELFF. In DNA, the CDR3 is TGTGCCAGCACGGGACATGTCACCGGGGAGCTGTTTTTT.

V gene TRBV7-2 combines with J gene TRBJ1-5; the D is unclear. This CDR3 is 13 amino acids long. Germline V gene lookup returns CDR1 SGHTA and CDR2 FQGNSA. V lost 4 bases, J lost 6 bases, and 10 bases lay in between. The chain's CDR3 is CASSWAILQPQHF. The CDR3, as DNA: TGTGCCAGCAGCTGGGCGATCCTTCAGCCCCAGCATTTT. Full variable domain (remainder filled in from reference TRBV7-2 and TRBJ1-5): GAGVSQSPSNKVTEKGKDVELRCDPISGHTALYWYRQSLGQGLEFLIYFQGNSAPDKSGLPSDRFSAERTGGSVSTLTIQRTQQEDSAVYLCASSWAILQPQHFGDGTRLSIL.